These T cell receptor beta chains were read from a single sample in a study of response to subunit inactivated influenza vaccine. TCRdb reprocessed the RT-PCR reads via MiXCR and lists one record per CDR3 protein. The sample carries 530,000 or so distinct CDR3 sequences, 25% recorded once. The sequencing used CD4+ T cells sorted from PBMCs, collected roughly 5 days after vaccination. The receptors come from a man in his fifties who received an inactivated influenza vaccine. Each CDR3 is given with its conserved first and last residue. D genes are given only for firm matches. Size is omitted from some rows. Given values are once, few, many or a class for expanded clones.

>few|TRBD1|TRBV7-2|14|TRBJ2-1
CASSPGTGNNEQFF
TGTGCCAGCAGCCCCGGGACAGGGAACAATGAGCAGTTCTTC
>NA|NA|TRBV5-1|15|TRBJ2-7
CASSSDLNPTYEQYF
TGCGCCAGCAGCTCCGACTTAAACCCAACCTACGAGCAGTACTTC
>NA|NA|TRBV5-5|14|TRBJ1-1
CASSLPGMNTEAFF
TGTGCCAGCAGCTTGCCCGGGATGAACACTGAAGCTTTCTTT
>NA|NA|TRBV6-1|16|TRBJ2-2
CASNLEGGANTGELFF
TGTGCCAGCAACCTAGAGGGTGGCGCGAACACCGGGGAGCTGTTTTTT
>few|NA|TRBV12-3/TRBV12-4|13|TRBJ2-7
CASSLGRRVEQYF
TGTGCCAGCAGTTTAGGGAGAAGGGTCGAGCAGTACTTC
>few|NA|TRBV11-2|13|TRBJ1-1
CASRNHGNTEAFF
TGTGCCAGCAGAAACCACGGGAACACTGAAGCTTTCTTT
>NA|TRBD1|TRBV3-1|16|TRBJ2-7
CASSQEWTGGPYEQYF
TGTGCCAGCAGCCAGGAATGGACAGGGGGCCCGTACGAGCAGTACTTC
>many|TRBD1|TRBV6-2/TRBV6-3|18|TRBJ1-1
CASSYPTGTGTPNTEAFF
TGTGCCAGCAGTTACCCGACGGGGACAGGGACTCCGAACACTGAAGCTTTCTTT
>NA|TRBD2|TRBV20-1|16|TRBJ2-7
CSASDLMTSGGFEQYF
TGCAGTGCTTCCGACCTAATGACTAGCGGGGGTTTTGAGCAGTACTTC
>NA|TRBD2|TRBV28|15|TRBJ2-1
CASSFLTGGLNEQFF
TGTGCCAGCAGTTTTCTGACGGGAGGACTCAATGAGCAGTTCTTC
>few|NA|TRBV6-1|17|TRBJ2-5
CASTSRRVASVVKTQYF
TGTGCCAGCACCTCCCGCAGGGTGGCTAGCGTTGTTAAGACCCAGTACTTC
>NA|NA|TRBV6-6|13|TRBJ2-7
CASSGSGSYEQYF
TGTGCCAGCAGCGGGTCAGGGTCCTACGAGCAGTACTTC
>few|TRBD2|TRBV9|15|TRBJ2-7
CASSVGLAGGVAQYF
TGTGCCAGCAGCGTAGGACTAGCGGGAGGTGTAGCGCAGTACTTC
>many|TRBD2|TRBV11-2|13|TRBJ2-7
CASRLPGGNEQYF
TGTGCCAGCAGACTCCCGGGGGGGAACGAGCAGTACTTC
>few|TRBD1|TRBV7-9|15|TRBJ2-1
CASNPGDRGGDEQFF
TGTGCCAGCAACCCGGGGGACAGGGGGGGCGATGAGCAGTTCTTC
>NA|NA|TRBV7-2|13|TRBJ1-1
CASSPVAYLGAFF
TGTGCCAGCAGCCCAGTGGCGTATTTGGGGGCTTTCTTT
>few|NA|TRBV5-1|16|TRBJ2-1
CASSLEPKSSYNEQFF
TGCGCCAGCAGCTTGGAACCGAAGTCCTCCTACAATGAGCAGTTCTTC
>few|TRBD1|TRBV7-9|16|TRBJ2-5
CASSLRSNDRAETQYF
TGTGCCAGCAGCCTCCGATCCAACGACAGGGCCGAGACCCAGTACTTC
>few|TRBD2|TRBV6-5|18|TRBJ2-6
CASSYRLAVHSGANVLTF
TGTGCCAGCAGTTACCGACTAGCGGTTCACTCTGGGGCCAACGTCCTGACTTTC
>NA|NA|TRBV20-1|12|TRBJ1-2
CSARGPGSGYTF
TGCAGTGCTAGAGGGCCGGGCAGCGGCTACACCTTC
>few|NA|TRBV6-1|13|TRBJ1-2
CASKARTNYGYTF
TGTGCCAGCAAGGCCAGGACTAACTATGGCTACACCTTC
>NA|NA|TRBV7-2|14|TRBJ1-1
CASSIAGVSTEAFF
TGTGCCAGCAGCATCGCCGGGGTGAGCACTGAAGCTTTCTTT
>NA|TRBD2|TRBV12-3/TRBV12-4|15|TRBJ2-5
CASSPSGGAAETQYF
TGTGCCAGCAGTCCAAGCGGGGGGGCCGCGGAGACCCAGTACTTC
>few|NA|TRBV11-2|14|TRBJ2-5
CASSRKNRRETQYF
TGTGCCAGCAGCCGAAAGAACCGCAGGGAGACCCAGTACTTC
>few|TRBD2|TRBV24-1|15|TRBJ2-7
CATSDPSGGAYEQYF
TGTGCCACCAGTGATCCTAGCGGGGGGGCCTACGAGCAGTACTTC
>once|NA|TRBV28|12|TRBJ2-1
CASSKTAREQFF
TGTGCCAGCAGTAAGACAGCGCGTGAGCAGTTCTTC
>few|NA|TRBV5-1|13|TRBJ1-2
CASSPGNDYGYTF
TGCGCCAGCAGCCCAGGGAATGACTATGGCTACACCTTC
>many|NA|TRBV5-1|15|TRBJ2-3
CASSTEGGTTDTQYF
TGCGCCAGCAGCACGGAGGGGGGAACCACAGATACGCAGTATTTT
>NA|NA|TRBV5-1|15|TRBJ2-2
CASSLEPGTTGELFF
TGCGCCAGCAGCTTGGAACCCGGGACCACCGGGGAGCTGTTTTTT
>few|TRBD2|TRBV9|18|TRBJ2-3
CASSVGWRGGASTDTQYF
TGTGCCAGCAGCGTGGGATGGCGGGGGGGCGCAAGCACAGATACGCAGTATTTT
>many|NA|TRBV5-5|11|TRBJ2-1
CASSLGLKQFF
TGTGCCAGCAGCCTCGGACTCAAGCAGTTCTTC
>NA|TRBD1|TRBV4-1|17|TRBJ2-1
CASSQGYLGQGSPEQFF
TGCGCCAGCAGCCAAGGTTATTTAGGACAGGGGTCTCCGGAGCAGTTCTTC
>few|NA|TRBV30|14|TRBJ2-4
CAWIGQSAKNIQYF
TGTGCCTGGATAGGACAGTCGGCCAAAAACATTCAGTACTTC
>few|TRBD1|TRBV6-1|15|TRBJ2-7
CASRQGARSSYEQYF
TGTGCCAGCAGACAGGGGGCGCGGAGCTCCTACGAGCAGTACTTC
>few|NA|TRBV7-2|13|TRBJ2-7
CASSLARETEQYF
TGTGCCAGCAGCTTAGCGAGAGAGACAGAGCAGTACTTC
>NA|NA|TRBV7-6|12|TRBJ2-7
CASSDTGYEQYF
TGTGCCAGCAGCGACACAGGGTACGAGCAGTACTTC
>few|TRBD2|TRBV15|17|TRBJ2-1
CATSNLAGGRSYNEQFF
TGTGCCACCAGCAACCTAGCGGGAGGTCGCTCCTACAATGAGCAGTTCTTC
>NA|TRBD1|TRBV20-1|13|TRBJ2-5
CSATRTGIETQYF
TGCAGTGCTACCCGGACAGGGATAGAGACCCAGTACTTC
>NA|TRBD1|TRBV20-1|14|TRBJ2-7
CSARTGQKGYEQYF
TGCAGTGCTAGAACGGGACAGAAGGGCTACGAGCAGTACTTC
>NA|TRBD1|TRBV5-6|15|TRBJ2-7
CASRPRDRASYEQYF
TGTGCCAGCAGACCACGGGACAGGGCCTCCTACGAGCAGTACTTC
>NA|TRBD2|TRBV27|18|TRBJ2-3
CASSLPLAGGLGTDTQYF
TGTGCCAGCAGTTTACCCTTAGCGGGGGGGCTCGGAACAGATACGCAGTATTTT
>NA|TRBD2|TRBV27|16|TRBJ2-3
CASSSPYLAGRDTQYF
TGTGCCAGCAGTTCCCCTTATCTAGCGGGAAGAGATACGCAGTATTTT
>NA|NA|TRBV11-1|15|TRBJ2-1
CASSFEQGPYNEQFF
TGTGCCAGCAGCTTCGAACAGGGACCCTACAATGAGCAGTTCTTC
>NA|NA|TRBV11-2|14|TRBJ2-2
CASSLPVNTGELFF
TGTGCCAGCAGCTTGCCGGTGAACACCGGGGAGCTGTTTTTT
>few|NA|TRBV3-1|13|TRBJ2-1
CASSQEGNNEQFF
TGTGCCAGCAGCCAAGAGGGCAACAATGAGCAGTTCTTC
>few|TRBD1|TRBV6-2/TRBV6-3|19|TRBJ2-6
CASSYYRDREGVGANVLTF
TGTGCCAGCAGTTACTACCGGGACAGGGAAGGTGTCGGGGCCAACGTCCTGACTTTC
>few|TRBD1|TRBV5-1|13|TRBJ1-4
CASSETTGGKLFF
TGCGCCAGCAGCGAAACGACAGGGGGAAAACTGTTTTTT
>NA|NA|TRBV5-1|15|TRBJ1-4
CASSLEGQVYEKLFF
TGCGCCAGCAGCTTGGAAGGACAAGTCTACGAAAAACTGTTTTTT
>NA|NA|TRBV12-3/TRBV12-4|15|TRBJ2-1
CASSLQSGLHNEQFF
TGTGCCAGCAGTTTACAGAGCGGCCTCCACAATGAGCAGTTCTTC
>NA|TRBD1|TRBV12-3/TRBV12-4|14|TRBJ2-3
CAISAGQGTDTQYF
TGTGCCATCAGTGCGGGACAGGGGACAGATACGCAGTATTTT
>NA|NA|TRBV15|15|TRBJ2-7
CATSRVDTGNYEQYF
TGTGCCACCAGCAGAGTTGACACAGGTAACTACGAGCAGTACTTC
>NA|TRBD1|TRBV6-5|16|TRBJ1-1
CASSYRPGGINTEAFF
TGTGCCAGCAGTTACAGGCCAGGGGGCATAAACACTGAAGCTTTCTTT
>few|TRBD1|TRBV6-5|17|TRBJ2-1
CASSYHRGKGSYNEQFF
TGTGCCAGCAGTTACCACAGGGGGAAGGGCTCCTACAATGAGCAGTTCTTC
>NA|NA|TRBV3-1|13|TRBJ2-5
CASSQEWGEICNF
TGTGCCAGCAGCCAAGAATGGGGAGAGATATGCAACTTC